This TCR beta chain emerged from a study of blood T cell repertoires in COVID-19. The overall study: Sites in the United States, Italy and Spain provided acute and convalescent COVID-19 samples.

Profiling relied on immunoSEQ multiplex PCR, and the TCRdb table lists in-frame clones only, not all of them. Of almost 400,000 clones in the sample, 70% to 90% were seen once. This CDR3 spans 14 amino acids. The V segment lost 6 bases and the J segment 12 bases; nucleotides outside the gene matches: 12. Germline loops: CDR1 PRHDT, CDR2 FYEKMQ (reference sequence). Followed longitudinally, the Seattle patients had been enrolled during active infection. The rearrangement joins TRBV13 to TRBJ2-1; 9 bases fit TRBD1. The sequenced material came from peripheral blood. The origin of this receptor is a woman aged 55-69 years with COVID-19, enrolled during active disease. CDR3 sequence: CASRGQGRVRAQFF. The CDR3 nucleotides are TGTGCCAGCAGGGGACAGGGAAGGGTTCGGGCGCAGTTCTTC.